A selection of T cell receptor beta chains follows, all from one sample in a study of beta chain features in type 1 diabetes. The repertoire was sequenced with immunoSEQ multiplex PCR; TCRdb's copy has only in-frame clones and lacks some. The sample contains about 360,000 clones, roughly 12% of which appear only once. Material for sequencing was naive CD4+ T cells from blood. The receptors come from a young man in good health. Both conserved end residues are part of each CDR3. Fields, in order: D gene, J gene, CDR3 length, V gene, clone size, CDR3 protein, CDR3 DNA. The D gene is left open where the match is weak. Size values are once, few and many counts, or a class for expanded clones, and some rows have none.

. | TRBJ1-2 | 13 | TRBV27 | . | CASSTYRAYGYTF | TGTGCCAGCAGTACGTACAGGGCCTATGGCTACACCTTC
. | TRBJ1-5 | 12 | TRBV4-1 | . | CASSQVGGFQHF | TGCGCCAGCAGCCAAGTTGGGGGGTTTCAGCATTTT
TRBD2 | TRBJ2-1 | 14 | TRBV19 | . | CASSSSGGGDEQFF | TGTGCCAGTAGTTCTAGCGGGGGCGGGGATGAGCAGTTCTTC
. | TRBJ1-1 | 12 | TRBV19 | once | CASSTGSAEAFF | TGTGCCAGTAGTACGGGAAGCGCTGAAGCTTTCTTT
TRBD2 | TRBJ2-3 | 14 | TRBV27 | . | CASRPLAGTDTQYF | TGTGCCAGCAGACCACTAGCGGGTACAGATACGCAGTATTTT
TRBD1 | TRBJ1-4 | 15 | TRBV5-4 | . | CASSPSGQGGEKLFF | TGTGCCAGCAGCCCTTCCGGACAGGGAGGTGAAAAACTGTTTTTT
TRBD1 | TRBJ2-7 | 14 | TRBV14 | few | CASSRRGPYYEQYF | TGTGCCAGCAGCCGAAGGGGGCCCTACTACGAGCAGTACTTC
. | TRBJ1-2 | 14 | TRBV9 | . | CASSPDGLSYGYTF | TGTGCCAGCAGTCCCGACGGACTATCCTATGGCTACACCTTC
. | TRBJ2-4 | 18 | TRBV7-2 | few | CASSLSRGPKLAKNIQYF | TGTGCCAGCAGCTTAAGCCGAGGCCCTAAACTAGCCAAAAACATTCAGTACTTC
. | TRBJ2-2 | 14 | TRBV6-4 | . | CASSDTRGTGELFF | TGTGCCAGCAGTGACACTAGGGGGACCGGGGAGCTGTTTTTT
. | TRBJ2-2 | 12 | TRBV7-3 | few | CASSIYTGELFF | TGTGCCAGCAGCATATACACCGGGGAGCTGTTTTTT
. | TRBJ1-2 | 14 | TRBV4-1 | few | CASSPSRGEDGYTF | TGCGCCAGCAGCCCCTCGCGGGGGGAGGATGGCTACACCTTC
TRBD1 | TRBJ2-5 | 14 | TRBV6-1 | . | CASSGTGGRETQYF | TGTGCCAGCAGTGGGACAGGGGGAAGGGAGACCCAGTACTTC
. | TRBJ1-2 | 13 | TRBV5-4 | . | CASSQDWNYGYTF | TGTGCCAGCAGCCAGGACTGGAACTATGGCTACACCTTC
TRBD1 | TRBJ1-5 | 12 | TRBV28 | few | CASSLGQVVQHF | TGTGCCAGCAGTTTAGGACAGGTTGTCCAGCATTTT
. | TRBJ2-1 | 14 | TRBV19 | . | CASSQGSSYNEQFF | TGTGCCAGTAGTCAGGGGAGCTCCTACAATGAGCAGTTCTTC
TRBD1 | TRBJ2-3 | 14 | TRBV7-3 | few | CASSARQGYTTQYF | TGTGCCAGCAGCGCCAGACAGGGTTACACTACGCAGTATTTT
. | TRBJ2-1 | 14 | TRBV9 | few | CASTPSARYNEQFF | TGTGCCAGCACGCCTAGCGCTAGATACAATGAGCAGTTCTTC
. | TRBJ1-6 | 13 | TRBV30 | . | CASTSSYNSPLHF | TGTGCCTCCACGAGCTCCTATAATTCACCCCTCCACTTT
. | TRBJ1-1 | 11 | TRBV20-1 | . | CSAAGVSEAFF | TGCAGTGCTGCAGGGGTCAGTGAAGCTTTCTTT
TRBD1 | TRBJ2-5 | 12 | TRBV9 | . | CASSGNRGTQYF | TGTGCCAGCAGCGGAAACAGGGGGACCCAGTACTTC
TRBD2 | TRBJ2-1 | 14 | TRBV7-3 | few | CASSLRGLADEQFF | TGTGCCAGCAGCTTAAGGGGACTAGCGGATGAGCAGTTCTTC
TRBD1 | TRBJ1-5 | 14 | TRBV19 | . | CASRMDRESQPQHF | TGTGCCAGTAGGATGGACAGGGAAAGCCAGCCCCAGCATTTT
TRBD1 | TRBJ2-5 | 14 | TRBV6-1 | few | CASSAQQGWETQYF | TGTGCCAGCAGTGCACAACAGGGGTGGGAGACCCAGTACTTC